This TCR beta chain was sequenced during a study of response to subunit inactivated influenza vaccine. This clonotype has at least ten counts. The V and J ends lost 5 bases and 4 bases respectively, with 15 bases between them. The CDR3 sequence is 16 residues long. Germline CDR1 ENHRY, CDR2 SYGVKD. One entry per CDR3 protein results from TCRdb running MiXCR on the RT-PCR reads. Found here are more than 150,000 distinct CDR3 sequences, approximately 8.7% of them singletons; the top ten hold roughly 10%. The sequences come from non-naive T cells sorted from PBMCs, collected on the day of vaccination. This clonotype was sampled from a middle-aged man who received an inactivated influenza vaccine. The chain employs TRBV10-3 and TRBJ2-6, with D unclear. As DNA, the CDR3 is TGTGCCATCAGTAGGGCCGTAATGCGGGGGGCCAACGTCCTGACTTTC. As protein: CAISRAVMRGANVLTF.